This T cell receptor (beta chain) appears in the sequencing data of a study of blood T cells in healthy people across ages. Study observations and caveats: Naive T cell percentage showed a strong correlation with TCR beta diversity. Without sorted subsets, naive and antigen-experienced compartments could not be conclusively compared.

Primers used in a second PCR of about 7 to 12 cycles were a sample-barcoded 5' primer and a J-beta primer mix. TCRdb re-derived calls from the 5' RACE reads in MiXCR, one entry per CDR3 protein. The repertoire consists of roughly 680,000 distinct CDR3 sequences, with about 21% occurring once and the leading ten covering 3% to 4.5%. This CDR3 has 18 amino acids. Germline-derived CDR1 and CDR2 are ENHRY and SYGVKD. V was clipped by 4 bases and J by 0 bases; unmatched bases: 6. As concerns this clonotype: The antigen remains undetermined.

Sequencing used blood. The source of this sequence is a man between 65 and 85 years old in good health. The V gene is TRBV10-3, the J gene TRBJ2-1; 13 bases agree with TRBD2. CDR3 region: CAISGLAGGRDSYNEQFF. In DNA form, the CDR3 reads TGTGCCATCAGTGGACTAGCGGGAGGCCGAGACTCCTACAATGAGCAGTTCTTC.